These 16 T cell receptor beta chains were sequenced from one sample in a study of CD8 T cells in ankylosing spondylitis. Study findings and constraints: Several highly homologous variants made up a TCR beta motif, and this motif appeared characteristic of ankylosing spondylitis blood.

The antigens for these receptors are not known. Using its own MiXCR run on the 5' RACE reads, TCRdb lists one record per CDR3 protein. Here the sample spans about 90,000 distinct CDR3 sequences, around 8.3% being singletons. Material: blood, either unsorted or a sorted T cell fraction (not recorded which). All receptors come from a male donor with ankylosing spondylitis.

This clonotype has a count of ten or more. The gene calls are TRBV7-9 and TRBJ2-1; 11 bases fit TRBD2. With 3 bases clipped from V and 6 bases from J, the junction kept 7 bases outside the gene matches. Germline lookup yields CDR1 SEHNR and CDR2 FQNEAQ (reference sequence). The CDR3 is 16 amino acids. CDR3 residues: CASSLLAGGIFNEQFF. In nucleotides, the CDR3 is TGTGCCAGCAGCTTGTTAGCGGGAGGGATTTTCAATGAGCAGTTCTTC.

This clonotype showed up many times. The chain links TRBV14 to TRBJ2-7, with D possibly matching TRBD1 (6 bases). Germline lookup yields CDR1 SGHDN and CDR2 FVKESK. The CDR3 sequence is 16 residues long. V was shortened by 5 bases and J by 2 bases, with 19 bases between the two germline ends. CDR3 coding DNA: TGTGCCAGCAGCGACACAGATCCAGGGGCCACCTACGAGCAGTACTTC. Translation gives CASSDTDPGATYEQYF.

This clonotype was found a few times. The chain uses TRBV11-2 and TRBJ2-1; D may correspond to TRBD1 or TRBD2 (5 bases each). Germline values: CDR1 SGHAT, CDR2 FQNNGV. V was clipped by 4 bases and J by 7 bases, with 20 bases between them. The CDR3 length is 16 residues. CDR3 region: CASSSAPGLDSNEQFF. The DNA for the CDR3 is TGTGCCAGCAGCTCGGCCCCGGGGCTAGATTCGAATGAGCAGTTCTTC.

A few counts support this clonotype. The chain is built from TRBV30 and TRBJ2-5, with 10 bases aligning to TRBD2. CDR1 GTSNPN and CDR2 SVGIG come from the germline V gene (reference sequence). The trim removed 5 bases at V and 4 bases at J, leaving 10 bases unmatched. The CDR3 extends over 15 amino acids. The CDR3 loop is CAWSSGSFIGETQYF. The DNA of the CDR3 is TGTGCCTGGTCTAGCGGGAGTTTCATTGGAGAGACCCAGTACTTC.

The chain recombines TRBV15 with TRBJ1-2; possible D gene TRBD1, 6 bases. The CDR3 runs 14 residues. The V and J ends lost 2 bases and 7 bases respectively, with 14 bases between them. Per germline, CDR1 LNHNV and CDR2 YYDKDF (reference sequence). The CDR3 nucleotides read TGTGCCACCAGCAGAAGATGGGGGGGGCTTGGCTACACCTTC. Its protein is CATSRRWGGLGYTF. Looking up the rest from reference TRBV15 and TRBJ1-2 gives the full variable domain: DAMVIQNPRYQVTQFGKPVTLSCSQTLNHNVMYWYQQKSSQAPKLLFHYYDKDFNNEADTPDNFQSRRPNTSFCFLDIRSPGLGDTAMYLCATSRRWGGLGYTFGSGTRLTVV.

This clonotype has only a few counts. The genes are TRBV15 and TRBJ2-7, with unresolved D. There are 14 residues in the CDR3. Germline values: CDR1 LNHNV, CDR2 YYDKDF (reference sequence). Trimming removed 6 bases at V and 3 bases at J, with 15 bases between. Here the CDR3 reads CATSDQYPNYEQYF. The CDR3 coding sequence is TGTGCCACCAGTGACCAATACCCTAACTACGAGCAGTACTTC.

This clonotype was counted ten times or more. The J gene is TRBJ2-1, the V gene TRBV29-1, with D uncertain. Germline loops: CDR1 SQVTM, CDR2 ANQGSEA. V was trimmed by 1 base and J by 2 bases, leaving 12 bases between them. The CDR3 has 15 residues. CDR3 coding DNA: TGCAGCGTTGAAGGATCCGAACTGGCCTACAATGAGCAGTTCTTC. Its translation: CSVEGSELAYNEQFF.

In this sample, this clonotype turned up a few times. This chain connects TRBV20-1 to TRBJ2-7; D gene ambiguous. V gave up 0 bases and J gave up 7 bases, with 16 bases separating them. The germline CDR1 and CDR2 sequences are DFQATT and SNEGSKA (reference sequence). The CDR3 sequence is 14 residues long. Here the CDR3 reads CSAREYAHVREQYF. CDR3 DNA sequence: TGCAGTGCTAGAGAGTACGCCCACGTCAGAGAGCAGTACTTC.

This clonotype was counted ten times or more. The V and J genes are TRBV14 and TRBJ2-1; D not certain. Germline CDR1 reads SGHDN; CDR2 reads FVKESK. Trimming took 5 bases from V and 7 from J, leaving 18 bases between them. The CDR3 is 15 amino acids. As DNA, the CDR3 is TGTGCCAGCAGCTCCCTACGAGACATCGAGAATGAGCAGTTCTTC. Encoded protein: CASSSLRDIENEQFF.

This clonotype was counted between two and nine times. The chain couples TRBV2 to TRBJ2-7, with D hard to call. From germline, CDR1 is SNHLY and CDR2 FYNNEI. The CDR3 is 11 residues long. Trimming left V 7 bases short and J 3 bases short, with 7 bases between. DNA of the CDR3: TGTGCCAGCACCCCACTCTACGAGCAGTACTTC. Residues: CASTPLYEQYF.

This clonotype was counted between two and nine times. V and J are TRBV20-1 and TRBJ2-1; 10 nucleotides align to TRBD2. The CDR3 runs 13 residues. In germline, CDR1 is DFQATT, CDR2 SNEGSKA (reference sequence). V shed 5 bases, J shed 3 bases, and the junction held 1 base outside the gene matches. The CDR3 reads CSAGTSDYNEQFF. The CDR3 DNA reads TGCAGTGCTGGGACTAGCGACTACAATGAGCAGTTCTTC.

This clonotype was seen ten or more times. The chain has TRBV11-2 and TRBJ2-1; TRBD2 matches 12 bases. This CDR3 spans 16 amino acids. The germline gives CDR1 SGHAT, CDR2 FQNNGV. V was clipped by 5 bases and J by 5 bases; unmatched bases: 7. CDR3 protein: CASSPGLAGRNNEQFF. CDR3 nucleotide sequence: TGTGCCAGCAGCCCTGGACTAGCGGGACGAAACAATGAGCAGTTCTTC.

This sequence joins TRBV6-4 and TRBJ2-3; 7 nucleotides align to TRBD1. The CDR3 has 15 amino acids. The germline CDR1 and CDR2 sequences are MRHNA and SNTAGT. Trimming took 2 bases from V and 6 from J; bases not matched to a gene: 8. The CDR3 DNA is TGTGCCAGCAGTGACGGGACAGCCCTTTGGGATACGCAGTATTTT. Translated: CASSDGTALWDTQYF.

At least ten counts were recorded for this clonotype. The V gene is TRBV7-7, the J gene TRBJ2-3; D unresolved. Germline values: CDR1 SSHAT, CDR2 FNYEAQ (reference sequence). The germline V and J ends were trimmed by 5 bases and 0 bases, with 15 bases remaining between them. This CDR3 comprises 16 residues. The CDR3, as DNA: TGTGCCAGCAGCCCCTTCCCGGACGGTAGCACAGATACGCAGTATTTT. Translated, it gives CASSPFPDGSTDTQYF.

Only a few counts were recorded for this clonotype. The V gene is TRBV12-3 or TRBV12-4, the J gene TRBJ2-5; TRBD2 agrees at 8 bases. The CDR3 spans 16 residues. Germline trimming cut 5 bases from V and 5 bases from J; bases unmatched to any gene: 13. CDR3 loop: CASSPSAGTRKETQYF. CDR3 in DNA: TGTGCCAGCAGTCCCTCCGCCGGGACTAGGAAGGAGACCCAGTACTTC.

This clonotype occurred a few times. The chain has TRBV4-1 and TRBJ2-2; D perhaps matches TRBD2 (6 bases). Germline V gene sequence: CDR1 MGHRA, CDR2 YSYEKL. The CDR3 is made up of 15 amino acids. Between the trimmed V and J ends, which lost 4 bases and 7 bases, there was a span of 16 bases. The CDR3 DNA is TGCGCCAGCAGCCGGAACCGGGAGTTGGTCGGGGAGCTGTTTTTT. Translating gives CASSRNRELVGELFF.